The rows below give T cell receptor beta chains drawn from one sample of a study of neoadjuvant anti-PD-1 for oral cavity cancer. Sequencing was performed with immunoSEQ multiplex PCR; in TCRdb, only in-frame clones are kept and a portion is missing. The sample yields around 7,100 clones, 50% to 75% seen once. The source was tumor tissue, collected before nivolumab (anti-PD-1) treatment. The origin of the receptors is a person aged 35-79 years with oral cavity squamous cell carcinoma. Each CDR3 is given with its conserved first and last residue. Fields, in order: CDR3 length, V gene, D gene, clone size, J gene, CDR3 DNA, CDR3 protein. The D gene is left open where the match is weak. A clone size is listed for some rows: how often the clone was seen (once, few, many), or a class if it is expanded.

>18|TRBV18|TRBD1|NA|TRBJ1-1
TGTGCCAGCTCACCACGGCCATTTTCCAGGGGGGAGAACACTGAAGCTTTCTTT
CASSPRPFSRGENTEAFF
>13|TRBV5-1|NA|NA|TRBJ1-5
TGCGCCAGCAGCTTAGGGCCCGATCAGCCCCAGCATTTT
CASSLGPDQPQHF
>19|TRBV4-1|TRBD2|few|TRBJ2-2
TGCGCCAGCAGCCAAGCGATAGCGGGGGGGTTCGCGAACACCGGGGAGCTGTTTTTT
CASSQAIAGGFANTGELFF
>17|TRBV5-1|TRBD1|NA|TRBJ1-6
TGCGCCAGCAGCTTGGAATCAACAGGGGCCTATAATTCACCCCTCCACTTT
CASSLESTGAYNSPLHF
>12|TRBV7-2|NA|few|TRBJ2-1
TGTGCCAGCAGCTTCGGACTGCTTGAGCAGTTCTTC
CASSFGLLEQFF
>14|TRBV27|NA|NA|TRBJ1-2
TGTGCCAGCAGTTTGGCCGGGTCCGCGGATGGCTACACCTTC
CASSLAGSADGYTF
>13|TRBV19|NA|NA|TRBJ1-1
TGTGCCAGTAGTATTTCGCAGAACACTGAAGCTTTCTTT
CASSISQNTEAFF
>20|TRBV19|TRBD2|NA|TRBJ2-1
TGTGCCAGTAGTATTGGGACTAGCGGGAGTCTCGCTTTTGCCTACAATGAGCAGTTCTTC
CASSIGTSGSLAFAYNEQFF
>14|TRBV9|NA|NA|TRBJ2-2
TGTGCCAGCAGCCCGGGGACTAACACCGGGGAGCTGTTTTTT
CASSPGTNTGELFF
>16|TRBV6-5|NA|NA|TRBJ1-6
TGTGCCAGCAGTTACTCCGATTCATCCTATAATTCACCCCTCCACTTT
CASSYSDSSYNSPLHF
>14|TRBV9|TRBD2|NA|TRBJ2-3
TGTGCCAGCAGTATTAGCGGGAAAGCGGATACGCAGTATTTT
CASSISGKADTQYF
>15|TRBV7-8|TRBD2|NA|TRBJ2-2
TGTGCCAGCAGCTTACCTAGCGGGGGGGCCGGGGAGCTGTTTTTT
CASSLPSGGAGELFF
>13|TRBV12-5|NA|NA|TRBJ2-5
TGTGCTAGTGGTTTTTTGGGTCGAGAGACCCAGTACTTC
CASGFLGRETQYF
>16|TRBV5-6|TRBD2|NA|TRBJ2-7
TGTGCCAGCACCCCTAGGTGGGCTAGCGGAACTTACGAGCAGTACTTC
CASTPRWASGTYEQYF
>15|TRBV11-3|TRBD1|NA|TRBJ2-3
TGTGCCAGCAGCGCAAACAGGGGAGGCACAGATACGCAGTATTTT
CASSANRGGTDTQYF
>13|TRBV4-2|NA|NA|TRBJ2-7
TGTGCCAGCAGCCAAGAGTTTTCAAGCGAGCAGTACTTC
CASSQEFSSEQYF
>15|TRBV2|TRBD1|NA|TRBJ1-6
TGTGCCAGCGGGTCGGACAGGGTCGTTAATTCACCCCTCCACTTT
CASGSDRVVNSPLHF
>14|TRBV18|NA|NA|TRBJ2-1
TGTGCCAGCTCACTTTGGGAAGGGGGCAATGAGCAGTTCTTC
CASSLWEGGNEQFF
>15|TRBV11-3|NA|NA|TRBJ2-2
TGTGCCAGCAGCTTAGGGCCAACGAACACCGGGGAGCTGTTTTTT
CASSLGPTNTGELFF
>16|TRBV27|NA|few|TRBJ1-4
TGTGCCAGCAGCCTCAATGGAGGGTTGGCTAATGAAAAACTGTTTTTT
CASSLNGGLANEKLFF
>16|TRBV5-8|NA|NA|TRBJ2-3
TGTGCCAGCAGCTTGCGTTTGACGGGGGGCACAGATACGCAGTATTTT
CASSLRLTGGTDTQYF
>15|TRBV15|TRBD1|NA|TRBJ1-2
TGTGCCACCAGCAGGCCGACAGGGATCAACTATGGCTACACCTTC
CATSRPTGINYGYTF
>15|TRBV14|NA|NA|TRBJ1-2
TGTGCCAGCAGCCAAGGGTTGGGCAGGGTCTATGGCTACACCTTC
CASSQGLGRVYGYTF
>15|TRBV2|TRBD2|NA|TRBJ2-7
TGTGCCAGCACAGCGCTAGCGGGAGTTAACTACGAGCAGTACTTC
CASTALAGVNYEQYF